The 24 T cell receptor beta chains reported below all come from one sample, sequenced in a study of T cells in Graves' hyperthyroidism and ophthalmopathy. TCR beta CDR3 sequences were amplified from RNA transcripts. TCR CDR3 underwent first-round RT-PCR with the HTBI primer set. MiXCR, applied by TCRdb to the multiplex PCR reads, yields one record per CDR3 protein. The table lists about 700,000 distinct CDR3 sequences, approximately 15% of them singletons. Input material: blood. The receptors derive from a woman aged 18-29 years with Graves' hyperthyroidism.

This clonotype came up many times. The chain employs TRBV12-3 or TRBV12-4 and TRBJ2-5; 14 nucleotides align to TRBD2. J lost 14 bases, V lost 5 bases, and 7 bases had no gene match. The CDR3 has 13 residues. CDR3 in amino acids: CASSKEGTSGSYF. The CDR3 region has the DNA TGTGCCAGCAGTAAGGAGGGGACTAGCGGGAGTTACTTC.

The chain carries TRBV5-4 and TRBJ2-7; tentative D call: TRBD2 (5 bases). Germline V gene lookup returns CDR1 SGHNT and CDR2 YYREEE (reference sequence). The CDR3 is 13 amino acids. Trimming removed 5 bases from V and 2 bases from J, with 11 bases in between. The CDR3 loop is CASRKEETYEQYF. As DNA, the CDR3 is TGTGCCAGCAGGAAGGAGGAAACCTACGAGCAGTACTTC.

A note on this clonotype: Given a much more abundant clone one base away, this may be a read error. The chain couples TRBV28 to TRBJ2-7, with 13 positions matching TRBD2. The tail of the sequence fits TRBJ2-1 better, so the J call may be wrong. Per the germline V gene, CDR1 is MDHEN and CDR2 is SYDVKM. The length of the CDR3 is 15 residues. The CDR3 bases are TGTGCCAGCAGGCTAACTAGCGGGAGGGGGTACGAGCAGTTCTTC. Amino acid sequence: CASRLTSGRGYEQFF.

The rearrangement links TRBV10-3 to TRBJ2-1, with D unresolved. Between the trimmed V and J ends, which lost 4 bases and 3 bases, there was a span of 16 bases. The germline V gene has CDR1 ENHRY and CDR2 SYGVKD. This CDR3 has 16 residues. This CDR3 reads CAISVGVREDYNEQFF. DNA of the CDR3: TGTGCCATCAGTGTAGGTGTTAGAGAAGACTACAATGAGCAGTTCTTC.

This clonotype was detected ten times or more. The rearrangement uses TRBV12-3 or TRBV12-4 and TRBJ2-5, with D hard to call. This CDR3 has 11 amino acids. Trimming stripped 5 bases from V and 3 bases from J, with 4 bases between. CDR3 sequence: CASSIKETQYF. The CDR3 nucleotides read TGTGCCAGCAGTATTAAAGAGACCCAGTACTTC.

This clonotype occurred many times. The gene calls are TRBV20-1 and TRBJ1-1; no reliable D call. Germline CDR1 reads DFQATT; CDR2 reads SNEGSKA (reference sequence). The CDR3 contains 14 residues. V shed 1 base and J shed 4 bases, with 13 bases lying between them. The CDR3 loop reads CSARALGLGTEAFF. As DNA, the CDR3 is TGCAGTGCTAGAGCCCTAGGTTTGGGCACTGAAGCTTTCTTT.

This clonotype showed up just a few times. An end of the junction does not agree with germline; a read error may underlie this. The rearrangement links TRBV12-3 or TRBV12-4 to TRBJ2-7; D uncertain. The CDR3 is 12 residues long. The CDR3 spells CASQVPGYEQYF. CDR3 DNA: TGTGCCAGCCAGGTACCTGGCTACGAACAGTACTTC.

In this sample, this clonotype turned up a few times. The gene calls are TRBV19 and TRBJ2-7; 7 nucleotides align to TRBD2. The V segment lost 6 bases and the J segment 4 bases; nucleotides outside the gene matches: 6. The CDR3 has 13 amino acids. Germline CDR1 and CDR2: LNHDA and SQIVND (reference sequence). The CDR3 here is CASRLASGYEQYF. CDR3 DNA sequence: TGTGCCAGTAGGTTGGCTAGCGGTTACGAGCAGTACTTC.

This clonotype was picked up a small number of times. Just one base apart from a much larger clone, this may be a read error. The J gene is TRBJ2-1, the V gene TRBV7-3; TRBD1 matches at 9 bases. Germline CDR1 is SGHTA and CDR2 is FQGTGA. There are 15 residues in the CDR3. CDR3 bases: TGTGCCAGCAGCATCGACAGGGGGGCCTACGATGAGCAGTTCTTC. Amino acids: CASSIDRGAYDEQFF. Variable domain in full (rest from reference TRBV7-3 and TRBJ2-1): GAGVSQTPSNKVTEKGKYVELRCDPISGHTALYWYRQSLGQGPEFLIYFQGTGAADDSGLPNDRFFAVRPEGSVSTLKIQRTERGDSAVYLCASSIDRGAYDEQFFGPGTRLTVL.

The sample holds many counts of this clonotype. The V call is TRBV4-1, the J call TRBJ1-2; 7 nucleotides match TRBD1. The trim removed 2 bases at V and 2 bases at J, leaving 11 bases unmatched. This CDR3 has 17 amino acids. Germline V lookup: CDR1 MGHRA, CDR2 YSYEKL. The CDR3 here is CASSQPYLTGDNYGYTF. CDR3 nucleotide sequence: TGCGCCAGCAGCCAACCCTACCTTACAGGGGACAACTATGGCTACACCTTC.

This clonotype was detected ten times or more. The chain uses TRBV5-1 and TRBJ2-7; TRBD2 matches at 7 bases. CDR1 is SGHRS and CDR2 is YFSETQ in the germline V gene. The trim removed 0 bases at V and 2 bases at J, leaving 14 bases unmatched. There are 18 residues in the CDR3. CDR3 loop: CASSLGLGMAGATYEQYF. The CDR3 DNA sequence: TGCGCCAGCAGCTTGGGTTTGGGGATGGCGGGAGCCACCTACGAGCAGTACTTC.

The chain recombines TRBV25-1 with TRBJ2-5, with TRBD2 matching 7 bases. V was pared by 4 bases and J by 2 bases, with 7 bases of the junction left unmatched. The germline V gene has CDR1 MGHDK and CDR2 SYGVNS. The CDR3 contains 15 residues. CDR3 sequence (DNA): TGTGCCAGCAGTGGGTCCCTAGCGGTTCAAGAGACCCAGTACTTC. It translates to CASSGSLAVQETQYF.

The rearrangement joins TRBV7-2 to TRBJ2-1; 9 nucleotides match TRBD2. After removal of 2 bases from V and 0 bases from J, the junction contained 11 bases not matched to a gene. The CDR3 totals 19 residues. Germline V gene lookup returns CDR1 SGHTA and CDR2 FQGNSA. The CDR3 protein is CASSLNPGTSRPSYNEQFF. Written as DNA, the CDR3 is TGTGCCAGCAGCTTAAATCCGGGGACTAGCCGTCCCTCCTACAATGAGCAGTTCTTC.

This clonotype was detected many times. The CDR3 loop is CASSRNLVGLSYEQYF. DNA for the CDR3: TGTGCCAGCAGCCGGAACCTGGTAGGGCTCTCCTACGAGCAGTACTTC. V usage is TRBV28 and J usage is TRBJ2-7; no reliable D call. Germline-derived CDR1 and CDR2 are MDHEN and SYDVKM. This CDR3 has 16 residues. Trimming took off 6 bases at V and 0 bases at J, with 18 bases between the two ends.

This chain joins TRBV3-1 and TRBJ2-1; possibly TRBD1 for D (7 bases). Germline CDR1 is LGHDT and CDR2 is YNNKEL (reference sequence). The CDR3 is 15 residues long. The V and J ends lost 1 base and 8 bases respectively, with 15 bases between them. The CDR3 spells CASSQAAGGGDEQFF. The CDR3 region has the DNA TGTGCCAGCAGCCAAGCGGCAGGGGGAGGAGATGAGCAGTTCTTC.

This clonotype has more than one count but fewer than ten. The gene calls are TRBV4-1 and TRBJ2-3; 8 bases match TRBD1. In germline, CDR1 is MGHRA, CDR2 YSYEKL. The CDR3 has 14 amino acids. The V and J ends lost 8 bases and 2 bases, in that order; junction bases with no gene match: 6. Written as DNA, the CDR3 is TGCGCCAGCCGACAGGGGCTATACACAGATACGCAGTATTTT. This encodes CASRQGLYTDTQYF.

This clonotype was seen a handful of times. This chain joins TRBV4-1 and TRBJ1-5; a possible D gene is TRBD1 (5 bases). Germline CDR1 is MGHRA and CDR2 is YSYEKL. The CDR3 has 16 residues. Trimming left V 1 base short and J 2 bases short, with 12 bases between. The CDR3 sequence: CASSQGIPGRNQPQHF. For the CDR3, the DNA is TGCGCCAGCAGCCAAGGCATACCAGGGCGCAATCAGCCCCAGCATTTT.

A note on this clonotype: One end of the junction fails to match germline, which may point to a read error. This chain links TRBV5-1 with TRBJ1-1; tentative D call: TRBD1 (5 bases). Per the germline V gene, CDR1 is SGHRS and CDR2 is YFSETQ. The CDR3 spans 12 residues. CDR3 residues: CASSLLDTEASF. CDR3 in DNA: TGTGCCAGCAGCTTGCTGGACACTGAAGCTTCCTTT.

This clonotype was counted at least ten times. The gene calls are TRBV27 and TRBJ2-7, with a tentative D call TRBD2 (6 bases). V lost 4 bases, J lost 6 bases, and 19 bases lay in between. Germline V gene data show CDR1 as MNHEY and CDR2 as SMNVEV (reference sequence). This CDR3 has 15 residues. The CDR3 spells CASSSRDAARGEQYF. CDR3 nucleotides: TGTGCCAGCAGTTCGCGGGACGCGGCTCGCGGCGAGCAGTACTTC.

This chain links TRBV7-9 with TRBJ2-1; no reliable D call. Germline V gene lookup returns CDR1 SEHNR and CDR2 FQNEAQ (reference sequence). The V gene lost 1 base and the J gene lost 2 bases, with 12 bases spanning the gap. The CDR3 is 16 amino acids. CDR3 residues: CASSLVTLGTYNEQFF. The CDR3, as DNA: TGTGCCAGCAGCTTAGTTACCCTTGGGACCTACAATGAGCAGTTCTTC.

The sample holds a few counts of this clonotype. This chain joins TRBV7-9 and TRBJ1-1; D uncertain. Trimming cost V 1 base and J 6 bases, with 15 bases left between them. This CDR3 spans 15 amino acids. In germline, CDR1 is SEHNR, CDR2 FQNEAQ (reference sequence). CDR3 region: CASSLVGSSVAEAFF. The CDR3 DNA reads TGTGCCAGCAGCTTAGTGGGGTCAAGTGTGGCTGAAGCTTTCTTT.

The CDR3 loop reads CASSPSQRGREQFF. As DNA, the CDR3 is TGTGCCAGCAGTCCCTCCCAGCGGGGGAGAGAGCAGTTCTTC. The chain links TRBV12-3 or TRBV12-4 to TRBJ2-1, with 8 bases fitting TRBD2. With V trimmed by 5 bases and J by 10 bases, 10 bases remained unmatched. The length of the CDR3 is 14 residues.

This clonotype has ten or more counts. The chain carries TRBV11-2 and TRBJ2-5; D remains unclear. The CDR3 runs 14 residues. Per germline, CDR1 SGHAT and CDR2 FQNNGV. V shed 5 bases and J shed 5 bases, with 15 bases lying between them. CDR3 region: CASSPSGSQETQYF. In DNA form, the CDR3 reads TGTGCCAGCAGCCCGTCCGGGTCTCAGGAGACCCAGTACTTC.

There are many counts of this clonotype. This chain connects TRBV12-3 or TRBV12-4 to TRBJ2-7; D not certain. The CDR3 is 13 residues long. The V end lost 8 bases, the J end lost 2 bases, and 13 bases lay between the germline ends. The CDR3 reads CASGRTDTYEQYF. The CDR3 DNA reads TGTGCCAGCGGCAGGACGGATACCTACGAGCAGTACTTC.